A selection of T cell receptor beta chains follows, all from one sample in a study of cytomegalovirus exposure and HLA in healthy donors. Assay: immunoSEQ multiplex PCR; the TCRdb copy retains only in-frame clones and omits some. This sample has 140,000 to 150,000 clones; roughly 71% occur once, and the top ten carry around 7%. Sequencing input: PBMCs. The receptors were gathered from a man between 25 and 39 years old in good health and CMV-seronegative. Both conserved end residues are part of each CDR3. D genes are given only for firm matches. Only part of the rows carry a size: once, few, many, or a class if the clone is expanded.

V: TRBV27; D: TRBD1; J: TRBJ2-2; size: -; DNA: TGTGCCAGCAGTTTCACAGGGGACCGGGAGCTGTTTTTT; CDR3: CASSFTGDRELFF
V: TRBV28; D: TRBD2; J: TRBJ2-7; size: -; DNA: TGTGCCAGCACCTCTCCGGGGGGGGTCGGGGAGCAGTACTTC; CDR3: CASTSPGGVGEQYF
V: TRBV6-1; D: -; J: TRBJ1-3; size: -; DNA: TGTGCCAGCAGTTTAGGAAACACCATATATTTT; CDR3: CASSLGNTIYF
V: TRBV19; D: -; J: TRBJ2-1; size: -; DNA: TGTGCCAGTAGTATAGGCACAAACAATGAGCAGTTCTTC; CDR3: CASSIGTNNEQFF
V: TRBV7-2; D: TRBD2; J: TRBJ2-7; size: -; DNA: TGTGCCAGCAGCCTTCAGGGTAGCGGGGGGCGGGAAGAGCAGTACTTC; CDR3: CASSLQGSGGREEQYF
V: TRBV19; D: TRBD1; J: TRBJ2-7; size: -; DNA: TGTGCCAGTACATTCACAGGGGCCTACGAGCAGTACTTC; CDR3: CASTFTGAYEQYF
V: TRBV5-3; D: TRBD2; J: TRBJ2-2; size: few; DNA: TGTGCCAGAAGCTTGGGAGCGGGAGAAGGTCAGAACACCGGGGAGCTGTTTTTT; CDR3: CARSLGAGEGQNTGELFF
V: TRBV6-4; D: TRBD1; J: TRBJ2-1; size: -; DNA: TGTGCCAGCAGTGAGGAGGGACAGGGGTACAATGAGCAGTTCTTC; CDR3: CASSEEGQGYNEQFF
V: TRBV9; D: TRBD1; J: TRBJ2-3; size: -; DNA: TGTGCCAGCAGCCCGTCTTGGACAGGCGTCGCAGATACGCAGTATTTT; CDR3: CASSPSWTGVADTQYF
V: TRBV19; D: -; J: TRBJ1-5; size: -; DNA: TGTGCCAGTAGTATAGGCGACAGCCGCCAGCATTTT; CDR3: CASSIGDSRQHF
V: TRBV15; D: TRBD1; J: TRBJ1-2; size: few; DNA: TGTGCCACCAGCAGACAAGGACAGGGCGACGGCTACACCTTC; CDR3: CATSRQGQGDGYTF
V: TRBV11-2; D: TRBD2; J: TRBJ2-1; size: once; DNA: TGTGCCAGCAGACTGCCGGGGGGGGCACGGGAGCAGTTCTTC; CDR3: CASRLPGGAREQFF
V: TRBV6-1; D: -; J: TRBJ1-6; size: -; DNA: TGTGCCAGCAGTGAGCGGGCAAATAATTCACCCCTCCACTTT; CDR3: CASSERANNSPLHF
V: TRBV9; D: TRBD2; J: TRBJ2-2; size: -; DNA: TGTGCCAGCAGCTGGGGACTAGCGGGATCTGACACCGGGGAGCTGTTTTTT; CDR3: CASSWGLAGSDTGELFF
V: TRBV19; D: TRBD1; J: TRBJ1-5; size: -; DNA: TGTGCCAGTAGTGCCCGACAGGGGGCGAGCAATCAGCCCCAGCATTTT; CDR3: CASSARQGASNQPQHF
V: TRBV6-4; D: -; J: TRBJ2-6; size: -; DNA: TGTGCCAGCAGTGAGGCTGCTGGGGCCAACGTCCTGACTTTC; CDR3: CASSEAAGANVLTF
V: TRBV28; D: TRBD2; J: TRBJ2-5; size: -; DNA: TGTGCCACTCACCCCGGGGGGGGCCCCCAGTACTTC; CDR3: CATHPGGGPQYF
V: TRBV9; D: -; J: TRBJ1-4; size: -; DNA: TGTGCCAGCTCCAGCCAGGGGACCTTCGGTCGAGAAAAACTGTTTTTT; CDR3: CASSSQGTFGREKLFF
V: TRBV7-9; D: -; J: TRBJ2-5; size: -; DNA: TGTGCCAGCAGCTTAAAGGGGCCGAGGGAGACCCAGTACTTC; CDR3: CASSLKGPRETQYF
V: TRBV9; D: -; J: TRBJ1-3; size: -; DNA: TGTGCCAGCAGCCCGCGCTCGGAGCAGTCTGGAAACACCATATATTTT; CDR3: CASSPRSEQSGNTIYF
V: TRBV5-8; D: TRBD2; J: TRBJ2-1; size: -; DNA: TGTGCCAGCAGCTACCTAGCGGGGGCCTTGGGGCAGTTCTTC; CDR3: CASSYLAGALGQFF
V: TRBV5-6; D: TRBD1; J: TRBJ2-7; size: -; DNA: TGTGCCAGCAGCCAGGACAGGGGCTACGAGCAGTACTTC; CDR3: CASSQDRGYEQYF
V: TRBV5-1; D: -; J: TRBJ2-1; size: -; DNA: TGCGCCAGCAGCTTGGGATCGCAGAACAATGAGCAGTTCTTC; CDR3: CASSLGSQNNEQFF
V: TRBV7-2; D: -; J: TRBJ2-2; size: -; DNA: TGTGCCAGCAGCTTAAGTCCCGGGGGATTCGGGGAGCTGTTTTTT; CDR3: CASSLSPGGFGELFF
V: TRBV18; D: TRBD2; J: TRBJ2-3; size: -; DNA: TGTGCCAGCTCACCGTCGACTAGCGGGGGGGCTGGTACCACAGATACGCAGTATTTT; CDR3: CASSPSTSGGAGTTDTQYF
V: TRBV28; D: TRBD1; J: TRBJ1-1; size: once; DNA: TGTGCCAGCAGTTTATACTCAGGGGGCAGCACTGAAGCTTTCTTT; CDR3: CASSLYSGGSTEAFF
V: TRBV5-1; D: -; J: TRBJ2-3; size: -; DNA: TGCGCCAGCAGCTTGGGGGGGGGCCCTAGCACAGATACGCAGTATTTT; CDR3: CASSLGGGPSTDTQYF
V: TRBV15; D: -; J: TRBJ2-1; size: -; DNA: TGTGCCACCAGCGTACCAGGTAATCATGAGCAGTTCTTC; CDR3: CATSVPGNHEQFF
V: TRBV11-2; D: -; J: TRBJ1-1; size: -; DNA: TGTGCCAGCAGCCCAGGGGATAGGCGGATATCGAACACTGAAGCTTTCTTT; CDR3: CASSPGDRRISNTEAFF
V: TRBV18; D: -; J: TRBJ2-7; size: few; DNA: TGTGCCAGCTCACCTTACGGCGGGGGCCCCTACGAGCAGTACTTC; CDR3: CASSPYGGGPYEQYF
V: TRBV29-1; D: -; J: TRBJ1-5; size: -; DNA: TGCAGCGTTGGGGCGGGTAGCAATCAGCCCCAGCATTTT; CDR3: CSVGAGSNQPQHF
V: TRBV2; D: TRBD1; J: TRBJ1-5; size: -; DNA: TGTGCCAGCAGTGAGACAGGGGTGTTCGGGAGCAATCAGCCCCAGCATTTT; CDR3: CASSETGVFGSNQPQHF
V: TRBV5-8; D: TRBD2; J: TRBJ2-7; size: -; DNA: TGTGCCAGCAGCCGGACTAGCGGGGGGTCCTACGAGCAGTACTTC; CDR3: CASSRTSGGSYEQYF
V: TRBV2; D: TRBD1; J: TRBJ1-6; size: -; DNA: TGTGCCAGCAGTATGGACAGGGGATATTCACCCCTCCACTTT; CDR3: CASSMDRGYSPLHF
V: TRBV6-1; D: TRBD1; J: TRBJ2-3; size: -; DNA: TGTGCCAGCAGTGAATGGACAGGGGCTTATGGCACAGATACGCAGTATTTT; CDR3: CASSEWTGAYGTDTQYF
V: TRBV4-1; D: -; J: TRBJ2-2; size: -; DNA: TGCGCCAGCAGCCAACGAGTCGACACCGGGGAGCTGTTTTTT; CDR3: CASSQRVDTGELFF
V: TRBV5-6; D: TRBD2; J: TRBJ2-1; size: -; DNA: TGTGCCAGCAGTTCACTTAGGACTAGCGGTAGCTCCTACAATGAGCAGTTCTTC; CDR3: CASSSLRTSGSSYNEQFF
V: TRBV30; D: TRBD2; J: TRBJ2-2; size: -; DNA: TGTGCCTGGGAACCGGGCGGGAGGACAGGGGAGCTGTTTTTT; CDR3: CAWEPGGRTGELFF
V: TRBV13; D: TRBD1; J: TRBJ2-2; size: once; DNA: TGTGCCAGCAGCCGAGGGGGCAGGGCCTCGAACACCGGGGAGCTGTTTTTT; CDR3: CASSRGGRASNTGELFF
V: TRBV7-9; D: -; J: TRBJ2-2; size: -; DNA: TGTGCCAGCAGCTTAGCGCACAGCGGAGACACCGGGGAGCTGTTTTTT; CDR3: CASSLAHSGDTGELFF